This TCR beta chain was identified during a study of PD-L1 blockade in urothelial cancer. About the research overall: Blood was tested 3 weeks (second dose) and 6 weeks into treatment. Overall study findings and caveats: Durable benefit accompanied greater 3-week expansion of tumor-associated blood clones. Pretreatment clonality of the blood TCR repertoire below the median was predictive of superior survival.

The data were produced by immunoSEQ multiplex PCR, yet TCRdb's version contains in-frame clones alone and is incomplete. The sample shows tens of thousands of clones, almost 85% of them seen only once. A remark on this clone: Its antigen remains unknown. Other DNA variants within this sample encode the same CDR3.

V lost 4 bases to trimming and J lost 3 bases; unmatched junction nucleotides: 5. The CDR3 consists of 14 residues. Germline V gives CDR1 SGHVS, CDR2 FNYEAQ. The J gene is TRBJ1-2, the V gene TRBV7-6; 7 nucleotides agree with TRBD1. The receptor's source is a man aged 70 or older with urothelial cancer. Sequenced material: PBMCs, taken around atezolizumab (anti-PD-L1) treatment. Written as DNA, the CDR3 is TGTGCCAGCAGCTCCCGACAGGGTGACTATGGCTACACCTTC. Protein sequence: CASSSRQGDYGYTF.